This T cell receptor (beta chain) was recorded in a study of T cell changes during pregnancy in multiple sclerosis. Repertoires were generated with immunoSEQ multiplex PCR, while TCRdb's copy carries only in-frame clones and drops some. Counted here are tens of thousands of clones, 85% to 95% occurring once; the ten biggest clones make up less than 3.5%. This clonotype was obtained from a female donor in good health, enrolled as a control in a pregnancy study. The source was peripheral blood, collected in the third trimester of pregnancy.

The CDR3 DNA reads TGTGCCAGCAGTTATGGAGGGAGGGGCTTGCAGCCCCAGCATTTT. Its translation: CASSYGGRGLQPQHF. This chain links TRBV6-6 with TRBJ1-5, with D perhaps TRBD1 (5 bases). V dropped 3 bases and J dropped 7 bases, with 16 bases sitting between them. This CDR3 spans 15 amino acids. CDR1 is MNHNY, CDR2 SVGAGI, per germline (reference sequence).